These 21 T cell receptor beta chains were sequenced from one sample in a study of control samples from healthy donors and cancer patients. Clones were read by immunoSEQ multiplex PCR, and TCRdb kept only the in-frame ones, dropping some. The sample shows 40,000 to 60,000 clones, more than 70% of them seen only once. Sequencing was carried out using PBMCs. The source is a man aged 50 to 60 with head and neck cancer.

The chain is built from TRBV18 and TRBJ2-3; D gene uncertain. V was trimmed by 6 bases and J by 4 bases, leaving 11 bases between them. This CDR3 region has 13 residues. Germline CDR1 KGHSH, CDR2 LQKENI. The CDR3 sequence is CASSRNMPDTQYF. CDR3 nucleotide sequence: TGTGCCAGCTCGCGAAATATGCCAGATACGCAGTATTTT.

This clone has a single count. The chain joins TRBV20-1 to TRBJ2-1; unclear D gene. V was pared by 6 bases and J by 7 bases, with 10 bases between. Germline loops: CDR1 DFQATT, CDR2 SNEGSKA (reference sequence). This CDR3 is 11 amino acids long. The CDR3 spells CSASYKNEQFF. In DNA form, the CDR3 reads TGCAGTGCCAGTTACAAAAATGAGCAGTTCTTC.

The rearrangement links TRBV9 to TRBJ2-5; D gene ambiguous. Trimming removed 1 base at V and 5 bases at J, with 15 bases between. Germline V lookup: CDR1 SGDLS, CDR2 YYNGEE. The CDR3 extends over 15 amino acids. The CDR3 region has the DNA TGTGCCAGCAGCGTACATGCCCTGGATGGGGAGACCCAGTACTTC. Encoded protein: CASSVHALDGETQYF.

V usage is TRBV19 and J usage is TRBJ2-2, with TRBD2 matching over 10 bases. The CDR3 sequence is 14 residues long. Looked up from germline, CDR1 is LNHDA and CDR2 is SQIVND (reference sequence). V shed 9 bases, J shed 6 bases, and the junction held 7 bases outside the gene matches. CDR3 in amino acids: CASLLAGVAGELFF. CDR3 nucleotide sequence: TGTGCCAGCCTCCTAGCGGGAGTTGCCGGGGAGCTGTTTTTT. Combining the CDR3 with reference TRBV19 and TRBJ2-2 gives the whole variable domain DGGITQSPKYLFRKEGQNVTLSCEQNLNHDAMYWYRQDPGQGLRLIYYSQIVNDFQKGDIAEGYSVSREKKESFPLTVTSAQKNPTAFYLCASLLAGVAGELFFGEGSRLTVL.

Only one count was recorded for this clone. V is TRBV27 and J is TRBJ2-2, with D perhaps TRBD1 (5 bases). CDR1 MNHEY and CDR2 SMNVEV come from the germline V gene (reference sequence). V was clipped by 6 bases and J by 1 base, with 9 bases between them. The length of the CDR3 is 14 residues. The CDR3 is CASRDTGNTGELFF. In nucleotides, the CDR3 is TGTGCCAGCAGGGATACAGGGAACACCGGGGAGCTGTTTTTT.

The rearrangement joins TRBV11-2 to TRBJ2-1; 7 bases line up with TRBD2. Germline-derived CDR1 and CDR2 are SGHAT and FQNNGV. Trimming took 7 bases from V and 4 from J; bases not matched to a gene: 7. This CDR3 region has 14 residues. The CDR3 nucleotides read TGTGCCAGCACCGCGGGGGTCTATTACAATGAGCAGTTCTTC. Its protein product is CASTAGVYYNEQFF.

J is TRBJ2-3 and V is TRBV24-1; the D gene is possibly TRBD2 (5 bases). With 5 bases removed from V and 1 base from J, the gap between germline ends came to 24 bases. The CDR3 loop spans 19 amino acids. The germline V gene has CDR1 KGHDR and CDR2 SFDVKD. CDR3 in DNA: TGTGCCACCAGTGCTAGTCCTCGGTGGCCGGGATACCGCACAGATACGCAGTATTTT. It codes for CATSASPRWPGYRTDTQYF.

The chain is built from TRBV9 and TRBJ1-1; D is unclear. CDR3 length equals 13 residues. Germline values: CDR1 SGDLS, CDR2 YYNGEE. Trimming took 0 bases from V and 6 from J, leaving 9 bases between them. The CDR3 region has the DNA TGTGCCAGCAGCGTAGAAGTGGGGTCTGAAGCTTTCTTT. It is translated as CASSVEVGSEAFF.

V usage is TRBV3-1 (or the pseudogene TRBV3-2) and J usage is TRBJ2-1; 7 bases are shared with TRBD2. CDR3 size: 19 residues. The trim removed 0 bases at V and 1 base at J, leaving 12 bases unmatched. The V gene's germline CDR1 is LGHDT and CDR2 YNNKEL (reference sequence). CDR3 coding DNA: TGTGCCAGCAGCCAAGATCCTATGTGGGAGGGACGGTCCTACAATGAGCAGTTCTTC. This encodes CASSQDPMWEGRSYNEQFF.

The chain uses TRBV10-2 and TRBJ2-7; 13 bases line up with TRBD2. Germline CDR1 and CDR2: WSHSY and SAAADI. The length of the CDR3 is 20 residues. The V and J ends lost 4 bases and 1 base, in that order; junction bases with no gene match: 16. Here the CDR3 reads CASSVGFGLAGARYSYEQYF. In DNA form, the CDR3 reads TGCGCCAGCAGTGTCGGGTTTGGACTAGCGGGAGCCAGATATTCCTACGAGCAGTACTTC.

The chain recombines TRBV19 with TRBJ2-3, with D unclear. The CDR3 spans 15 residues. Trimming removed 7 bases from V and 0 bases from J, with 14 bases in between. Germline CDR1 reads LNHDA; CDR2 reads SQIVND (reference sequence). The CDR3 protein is CASKRIAASTDTQYF. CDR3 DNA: TGTGCCAGTAAAAGGATAGCTGCTAGCACAGATACGCAGTATTTT.

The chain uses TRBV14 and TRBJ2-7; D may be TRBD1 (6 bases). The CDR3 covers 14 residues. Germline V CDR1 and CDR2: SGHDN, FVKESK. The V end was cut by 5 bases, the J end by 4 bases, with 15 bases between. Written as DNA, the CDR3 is TGTGCCAGCAGCAAACGGGACATCTTGTACGAGCAGTACTTC. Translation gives CASSKRDILYEQYF.

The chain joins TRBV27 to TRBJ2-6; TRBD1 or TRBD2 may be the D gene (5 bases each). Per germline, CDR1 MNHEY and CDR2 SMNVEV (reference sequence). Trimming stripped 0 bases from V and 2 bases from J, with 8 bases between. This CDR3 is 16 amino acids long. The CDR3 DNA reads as TGTGCCAGCAGTTTATCCCCGGGGCCTGGGGCCAACGTCCTGACTTTC. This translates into CASSLSPGPGANVLTF. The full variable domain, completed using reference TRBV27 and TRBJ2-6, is EAQVTQNPRYLITVTGKKLTVTCSQNMNHEYMSWYRQDPGLGLRQIYYSMNVEVTDKGDVPEGYKVSRKEKRNFPLILESPSPNQTSLYFCASSLSPGPGANVLTFGAGSRLTVL.

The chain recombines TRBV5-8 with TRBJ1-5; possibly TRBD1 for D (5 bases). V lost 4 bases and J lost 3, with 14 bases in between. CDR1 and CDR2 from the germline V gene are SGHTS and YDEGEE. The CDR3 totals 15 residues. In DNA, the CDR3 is TGTGCCAGCAGCCACGGGCCGGGGGTCAATCAGCCCCAGCATTTT. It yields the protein CASSHGPGVNQPQHF.

The CDR3 nucleotides read TGTGCCAGCAGCCCGACTAGCGGGGCCTACGAGCAGTACTTC. It is translated as CASSPTSGAYEQYF. The chain is built from TRBV3-1 (or the pseudogene TRBV3-2) and TRBJ2-7, with TRBD2 identical over 11 bases. The V and J ends lost 4 bases and 2 bases, in that order; junction bases with no gene match: 1. Germline CDR1 and CDR2: LGHDT and YNNKEL (reference sequence). The CDR3 is 14 amino acids.

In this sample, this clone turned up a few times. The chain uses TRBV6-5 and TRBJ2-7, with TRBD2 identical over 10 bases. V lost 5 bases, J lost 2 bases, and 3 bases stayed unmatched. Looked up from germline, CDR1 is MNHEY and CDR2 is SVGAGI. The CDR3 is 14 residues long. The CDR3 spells CASSPGLAAYEQYF. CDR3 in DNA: TGTGCCAGCAGTCCCGGACTAGCGGCCTACGAGCAGTACTTC.

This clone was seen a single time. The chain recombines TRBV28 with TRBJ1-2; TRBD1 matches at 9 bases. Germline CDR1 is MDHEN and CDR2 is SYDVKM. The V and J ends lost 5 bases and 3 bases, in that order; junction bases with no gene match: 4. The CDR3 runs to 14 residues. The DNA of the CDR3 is TGTGCCAGCAGTCCGACAGGGGGGGACTATGGCTACACCTTC. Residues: CASSPTGGDYGYTF.

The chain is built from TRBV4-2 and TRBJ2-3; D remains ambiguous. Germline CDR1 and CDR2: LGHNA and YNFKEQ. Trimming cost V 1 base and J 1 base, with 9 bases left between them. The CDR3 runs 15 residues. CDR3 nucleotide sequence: TGTGCCAGCAGCCAAGGAGCGCAGGGCACAGATACGCAGTATTTT. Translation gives CASSQGAQGTDTQYF.

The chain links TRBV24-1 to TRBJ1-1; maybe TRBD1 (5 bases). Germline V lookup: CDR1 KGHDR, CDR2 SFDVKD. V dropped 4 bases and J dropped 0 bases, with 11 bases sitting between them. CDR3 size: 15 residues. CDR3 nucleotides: TGTGCCACCAGTGACTGGGGACGGTTGAACACTGAAGCTTTCTTT. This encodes CATSDWGRLNTEAFF.

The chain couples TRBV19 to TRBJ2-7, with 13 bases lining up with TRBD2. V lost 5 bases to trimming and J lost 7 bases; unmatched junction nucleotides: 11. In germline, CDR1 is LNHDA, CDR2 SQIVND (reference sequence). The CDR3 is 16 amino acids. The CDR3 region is CASSPWTSGREREQYF. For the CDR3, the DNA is TGTGCCAGTAGTCCCTGGACTAGCGGGAGAGAACGAGAGCAGTACTTC. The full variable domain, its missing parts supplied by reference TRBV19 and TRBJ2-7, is DGGITQSPKYLFRKEGQNVTLSCEQNLNHDAMYWYRQDPGQGLRLIYYSQIVNDFQKGDIAEGYSVSREKKESFPLTVTSAQKNPTAFYLCASSPWTSGREREQYFGPGTRLTVT.

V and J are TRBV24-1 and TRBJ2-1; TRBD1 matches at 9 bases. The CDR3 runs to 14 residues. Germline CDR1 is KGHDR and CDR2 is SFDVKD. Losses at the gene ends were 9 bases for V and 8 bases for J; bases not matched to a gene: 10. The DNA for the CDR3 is TGTGCCACCTCAACGGGACAGGGAAGATATGAGCAGTTCTTC. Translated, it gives CATSTGQGRYEQFF.